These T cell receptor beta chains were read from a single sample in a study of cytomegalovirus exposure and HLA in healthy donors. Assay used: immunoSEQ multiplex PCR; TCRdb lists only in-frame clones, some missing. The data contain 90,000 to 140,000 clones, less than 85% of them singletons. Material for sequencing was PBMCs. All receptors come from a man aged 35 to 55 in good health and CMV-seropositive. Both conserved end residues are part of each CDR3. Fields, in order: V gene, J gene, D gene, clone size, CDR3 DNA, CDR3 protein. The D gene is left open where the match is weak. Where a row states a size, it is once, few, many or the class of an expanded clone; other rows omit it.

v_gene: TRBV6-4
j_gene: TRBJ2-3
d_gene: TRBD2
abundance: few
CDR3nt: TGTGCCAGCAGTGCCACGGGCGGGGGAGGGACAGATACGCAGTATTTT
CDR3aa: CASSATGGGGTDTQYF

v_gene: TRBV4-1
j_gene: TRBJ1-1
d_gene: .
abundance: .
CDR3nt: TGCGCCAGCAGCCAAGATGGCATGGGCCTGAGGAACACTGAAGCTTTCTTT
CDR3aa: CASSQDGMGLRNTEAFF

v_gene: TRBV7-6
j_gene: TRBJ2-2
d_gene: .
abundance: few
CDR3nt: TGTGCCTCCATGGCCCGGAGGGCGGGGATCGGGGAGCTGTTTTTT
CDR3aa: CASMARRAGIGELFF

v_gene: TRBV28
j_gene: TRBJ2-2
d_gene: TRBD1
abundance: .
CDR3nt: TGTGCCAGCAGTTCGGGACAGGGGGACGACGGGGAGCTGTTTTTT
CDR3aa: CASSSGQGDDGELFF

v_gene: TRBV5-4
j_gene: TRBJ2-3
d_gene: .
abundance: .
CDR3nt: TGTGCCAGCAGCCTGGTAAAGCGAGGGTCCCCGTATACGCAGTATTTT
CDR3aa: CASSLVKRGSPYTQYF

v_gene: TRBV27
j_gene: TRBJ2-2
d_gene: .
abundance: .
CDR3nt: TGTGCCAGCAGTCCGCAGTCAGGAACCGGGGAGCTGTTTTTT
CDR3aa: CASSPQSGTGELFF

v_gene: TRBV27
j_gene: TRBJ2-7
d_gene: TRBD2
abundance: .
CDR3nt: TGTGCCAGCAGTTACACTAGCGGGGCCCCCTACGAGCAGTACTTC
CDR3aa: CASSYTSGAPYEQYF

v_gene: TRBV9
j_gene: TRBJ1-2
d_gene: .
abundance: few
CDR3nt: TGTGCCAGCAGCCTACTCTTGGGGGGGTCGGGTGGCTACACCTTC
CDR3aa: CASSLLLGGSGGYTF

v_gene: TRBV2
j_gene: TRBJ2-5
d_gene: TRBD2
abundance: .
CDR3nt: TGTGCCAGCAGTGTTAGCGGGAGCCAAGAGACCCAGTACTTC
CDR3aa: CASSVSGSQETQYF

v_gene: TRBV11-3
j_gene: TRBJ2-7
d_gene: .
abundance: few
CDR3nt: TGTGCCAGCAGCTTAGGGTCTCACTACTACGAGCAGTACTTC
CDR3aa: CASSLGSHYYEQYF

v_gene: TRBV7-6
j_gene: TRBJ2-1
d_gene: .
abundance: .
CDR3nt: TGTGCCAGCAGCTTAGCGGGCGGGATGGGAAATGAGCAGTTCTTC
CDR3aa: CASSLAGGMGNEQFF

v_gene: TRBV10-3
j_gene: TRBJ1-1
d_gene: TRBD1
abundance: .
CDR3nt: TGTGCCATCACCTCGACAGGGGGCTTGACGAACACTGAAGCTTTCTTT
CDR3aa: CAITSTGGLTNTEAFF

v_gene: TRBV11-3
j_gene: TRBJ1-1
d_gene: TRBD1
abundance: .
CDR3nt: TGTGCCAGCAGCTTTGGGACAGGGCAGGGTGCTTTCTTT
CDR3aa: CASSFGTGQGAFF

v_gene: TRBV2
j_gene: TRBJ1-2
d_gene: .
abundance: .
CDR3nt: TGTGCCAGCAGTGAAACTAGGGACACGGTCTATGGCTACACCTTC
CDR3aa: CASSETRDTVYGYTF

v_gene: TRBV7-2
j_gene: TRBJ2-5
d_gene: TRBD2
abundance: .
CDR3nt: TGTGCCAGCAGCTTGAGCGGGGGGGCGATGGAGACCCAGTACTTC
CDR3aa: CASSLSGGAMETQYF

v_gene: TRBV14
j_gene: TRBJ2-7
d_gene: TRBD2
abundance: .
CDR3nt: TGTGCCAGCAGCCAAGGGGGACTAGCGGGGGCGTACGAGCAGTACTTC
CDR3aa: CASSQGGLAGAYEQYF

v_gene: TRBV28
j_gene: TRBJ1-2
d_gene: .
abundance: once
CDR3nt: TGTGCCAGCAGTTTATGGTCGTATGGCTACACCTTC
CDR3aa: CASSLWSYGYTF

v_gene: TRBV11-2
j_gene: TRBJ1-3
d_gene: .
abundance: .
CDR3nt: TGTGCCAGCAGCGTTAGCGGCGGGGTGGGAAACACCATATATTTT
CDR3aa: CASSVSGGVGNTIYF

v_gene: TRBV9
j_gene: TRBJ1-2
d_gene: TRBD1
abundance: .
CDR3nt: TGTGCCAGCCAACAGGGGAACTATGGCTACACCTTC
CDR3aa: CASQQGNYGYTF

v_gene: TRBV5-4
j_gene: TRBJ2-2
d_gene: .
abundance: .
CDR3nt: TGTGCCAGCAGCCCCGTCTCCGGGGAGCTGTTTTTT
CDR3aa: CASSPVSGELFF

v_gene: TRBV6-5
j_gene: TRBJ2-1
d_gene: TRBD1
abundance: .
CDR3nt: TGTGCCAGCAGTCCCGGGACAGCTACGAGTGAGCAGTTCTTC
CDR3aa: CASSPGTATSEQFF

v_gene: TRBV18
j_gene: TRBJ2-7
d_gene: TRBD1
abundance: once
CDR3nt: TGTGCCAGCTCCCTCAATACGGGACAGGGAAGCGAGCAGTACTTC
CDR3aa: CASSLNTGQGSEQYF

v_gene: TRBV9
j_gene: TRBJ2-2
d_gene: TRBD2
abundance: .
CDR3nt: TGTGCCAGCAGCACCCGACTAGCGGGGGGCACCGGGGAGCTGTTTTTT
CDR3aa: CASSTRLAGGTGELFF

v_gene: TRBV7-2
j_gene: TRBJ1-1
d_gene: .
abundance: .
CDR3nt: TGTGCCAGCAGCTTACAAGGAGGGGTCTTCGCTTTCTTT
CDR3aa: CASSLQGGVFAFF

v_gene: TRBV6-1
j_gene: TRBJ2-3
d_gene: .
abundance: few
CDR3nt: TGTGCCAGCACCCCCCAATCAGGACTGACAGATACGCAGTATTTT
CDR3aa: CASTPQSGLTDTQYF

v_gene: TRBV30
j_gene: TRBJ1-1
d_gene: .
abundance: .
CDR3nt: TGTGCCTGGAGGATGGAGGGACCAAACACTGAAGCTTTCTTT
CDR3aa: CAWRMEGPNTEAFF

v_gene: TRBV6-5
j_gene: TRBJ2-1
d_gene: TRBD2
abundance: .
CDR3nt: TGTGCCAGCAGTTACTCGATCGGGACTAGCGAAAGAGAGCAGTTCTTC
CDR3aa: CASSYSIGTSEREQFF

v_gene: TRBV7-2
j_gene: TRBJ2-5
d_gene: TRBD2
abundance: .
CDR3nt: TGTGCCAGCAGCAAGTCCAGCGGGGACGAGACCCAGTACTTC
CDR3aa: CASSKSSGDETQYF

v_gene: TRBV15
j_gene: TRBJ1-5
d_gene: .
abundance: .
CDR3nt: TGTGCCACCAGTACGCACGGGGGTGCGGATCAGCCCCAGCATTTT
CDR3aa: CATSTHGGADQPQHF

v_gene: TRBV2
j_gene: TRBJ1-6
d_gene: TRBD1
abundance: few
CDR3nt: TGTGCCAGAGAGGACAGGGCTAGTAATTCACCCCTCCACTTT
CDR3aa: CAREDRASNSPLHF

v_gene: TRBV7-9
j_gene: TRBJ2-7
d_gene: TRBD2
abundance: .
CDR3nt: TGTGCCAGCAGCCCAGCGGGAGGGCTTGAGCAGTACTTC
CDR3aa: CASSPAGGLEQYF

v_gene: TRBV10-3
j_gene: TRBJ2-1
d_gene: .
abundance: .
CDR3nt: TGTGCCATCACAAAGGGGGGGCCGTCCTACAATGAGCAGTTCTTC
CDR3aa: CAITKGGPSYNEQFF

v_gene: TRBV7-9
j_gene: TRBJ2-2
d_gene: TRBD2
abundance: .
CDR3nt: TGTGCCAGCAGCTTAGCGGGGACTAGCGCCGCCGGGGAGCTGTTTTTT
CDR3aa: CASSLAGTSAAGELFF

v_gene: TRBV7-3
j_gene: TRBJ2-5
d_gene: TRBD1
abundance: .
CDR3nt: TGTGCCAGCAGCTTAGTAGGGGGCGTGGAGACCCAGTACTTC
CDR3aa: CASSLVGGVETQYF

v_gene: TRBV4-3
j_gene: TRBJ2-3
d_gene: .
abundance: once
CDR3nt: TGCGCCAGCAGCCAAACGGGGTTGGGGAGAGATACGCAGTATTTT
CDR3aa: CASSQTGLGRDTQYF

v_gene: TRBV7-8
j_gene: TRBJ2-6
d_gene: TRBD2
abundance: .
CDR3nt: TGTGCCGGATCCTTGGGGAGGGCTGGGGCCAACGGCCTGACTTTC
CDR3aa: CAGSLGRAGANGLTF

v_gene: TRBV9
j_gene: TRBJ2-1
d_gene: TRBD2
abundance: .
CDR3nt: TGTGCCAGCAGCCGGGGACTAGCGGGTCCTCTTTCCTACAATGAGCAGTTCTTC
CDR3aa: CASSRGLAGPLSYNEQFF

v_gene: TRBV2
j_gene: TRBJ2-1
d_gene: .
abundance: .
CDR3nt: TGTGCCAGCAGTCTCCTAGGCGGGGCGTACAATGAGCAGTTCTTC
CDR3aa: CASSLLGGAYNEQFF

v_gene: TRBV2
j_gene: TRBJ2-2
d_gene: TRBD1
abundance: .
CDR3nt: TGTGCCAGCGGGGGACAGGGCGGATTCGGGGAGCTGTTTTTT
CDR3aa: CASGGQGGFGELFF

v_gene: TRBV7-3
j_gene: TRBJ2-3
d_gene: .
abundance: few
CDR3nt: TGTGCCAGCAGCTTTGACGGGACTTACACAGATACGCAGTATTTT
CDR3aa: CASSFDGTYTDTQYF

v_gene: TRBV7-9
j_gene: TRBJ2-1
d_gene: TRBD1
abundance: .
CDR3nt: TGTGCCAGCAGCTCCGGGACAGGGAACAATGAGCAGTTCTTC
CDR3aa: CASSSGTGNNEQFF

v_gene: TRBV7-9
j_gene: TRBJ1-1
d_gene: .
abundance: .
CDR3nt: TGTGCCAGCAGCTTGAATCCAGACACTGAAGCTTTCTTT
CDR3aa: CASSLNPDTEAFF

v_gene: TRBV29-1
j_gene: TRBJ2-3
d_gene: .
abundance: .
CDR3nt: TGCACTTCTGGGGGTGGAGGAGGGACGCAGTATTTT
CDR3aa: CTSGGGGGTQYF

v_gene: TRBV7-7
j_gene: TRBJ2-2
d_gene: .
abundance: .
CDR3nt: TGTGCTAGCAGCTTAGCGGGGACAGGGAGGAACACCGGGGAGCTGTTTTTT
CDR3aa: CASSLAGTGRNTGELFF

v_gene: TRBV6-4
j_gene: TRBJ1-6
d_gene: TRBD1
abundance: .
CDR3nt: TGTGCCAGCGGTGGACGACCCCGGGACAGGGATAATTCACCCCTCCACTTT
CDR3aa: CASGGRPRDRDNSPLHF

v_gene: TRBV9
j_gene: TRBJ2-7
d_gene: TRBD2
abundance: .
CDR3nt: TGTGCCAGCAGCCCCGGGGGGGCGCGTTCCTACGAGCAGTACTTC
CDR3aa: CASSPGGARSYEQYF

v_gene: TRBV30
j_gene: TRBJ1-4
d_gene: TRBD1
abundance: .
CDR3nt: TGTGCCTGGAGGGGACAGGGGGCGAGTGAAAAACTGTTTTTT
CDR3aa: CAWRGQGASEKLFF

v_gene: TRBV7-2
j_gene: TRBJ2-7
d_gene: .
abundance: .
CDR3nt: TGTGCCAGCAGCTTCAGTGGCACTAGCATTTTCGTCTACGAGCAGTACTTC
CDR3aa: CASSFSGTSIFVYEQYF

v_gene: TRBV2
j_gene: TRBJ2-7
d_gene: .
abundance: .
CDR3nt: TGTGCCAGCAGTAGACTCGACGAGCAGTACTTC
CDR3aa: CASSRLDEQYF

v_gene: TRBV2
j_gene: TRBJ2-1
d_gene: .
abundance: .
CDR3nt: TGTGCCAGCAGTGAACAGGCCCCAATCCTCGGAAATGAGCAGTTCTTC
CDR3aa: CASSEQAPILGNEQFF

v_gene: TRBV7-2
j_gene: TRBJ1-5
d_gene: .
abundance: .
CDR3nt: TGTGCCAGCAGCCTCGAACACAATCAGCCCCAGCATTTT
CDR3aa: CASSLEHNQPQHF

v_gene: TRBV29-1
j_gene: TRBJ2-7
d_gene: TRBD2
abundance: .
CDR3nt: TGCAGCGTGGGAGGGATTTACGACAGCTCCTACGAGCAGTACTTC
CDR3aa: CSVGGIYDSSYEQYF